These T cell receptor beta chains were read from a single sample in a study of CD8 T cells in Susac syndrome. TCRdb reanalysed the immunoSEQ multiplex PCR reads using MiXCR and keeps one entry per CDR3 protein. The sample yields 160,000 or so distinct CDR3 sequences, around 94% seen once. Sequenced sample: CD4+ T cells from PBMCs. These receptors all come from a human donor with multiple sclerosis. The CDR3 runs from the conserved cysteine through the conserved F or W. Each record gives: clone size, J gene, V gene, D gene, CDR3 DNA, CDR3 protein. The D gene is left open where the match is weak. The size field is filled for only some rows; it gives once, few, many or a size class.

clone_size: -; j_call: TRBJ2-3; v_call: TRBV5-4; d_call: TRBD2; cdr3_nt: TGTGCCAGCAGCGCTGGACTAGCGGGAGCGACAGATACGCAGTATTTT; cdr3_aa: CASSAGLAGATDTQYF
clone_size: -; j_call: TRBJ1-5; v_call: TRBV6-5; d_call: -; cdr3_nt: TGTGCCAGCAGTTCACAGGGAATTGGAAGCAATCAGCCCCAGCATTTT; cdr3_aa: CASSSQGIGSNQPQHF
clone_size: -; j_call: TRBJ2-5; v_call: TRBV19; d_call: TRBD1; cdr3_nt: TGTGCCAGTAGTATCGCTCATATGGGGACAGGGGGATCAGAGACCCAGTACTTC; cdr3_aa: CASSIAHMGTGGSETQYF
clone_size: -; j_call: TRBJ1-4; v_call: TRBV27; d_call: -; cdr3_nt: TGTGCCAGCAGTTTCCTGACGGGGGCAACCAATGAAAAACTGTTTTTT; cdr3_aa: CASSFLTGATNEKLFF
clone_size: -; j_call: TRBJ1-2; v_call: TRBV7-9; d_call: -; cdr3_nt: TGTGCCAGCAGCTTAGGGCTAAACCATGGCTACACCTTC; cdr3_aa: CASSLGLNHGYTF
clone_size: -; j_call: TRBJ1-2; v_call: TRBV6-1; d_call: -; cdr3_nt: TGTGCCAGCAGCCGAACTCCTATAGGAGCGTCTAACTATGGCTACACCTTC; cdr3_aa: CASSRTPIGASNYGYTF
clone_size: once; j_call: TRBJ2-7; v_call: TRBV7-2; d_call: TRBD1; cdr3_nt: TGTGCCAGCAGCTTATCCCCGGGACAGAACTCCTACGAGCAGTACTTC; cdr3_aa: CASSLSPGQNSYEQYF
clone_size: -; j_call: TRBJ1-5; v_call: TRBV10-2; d_call: TRBD1; cdr3_nt: TGCGCCAGCATGGACAGGGGTGAACAGCCCCAGCATTTT; cdr3_aa: CASMDRGEQPQHF
clone_size: once; j_call: TRBJ1-1; v_call: TRBV5-1; d_call: TRBD1; cdr3_nt: TGCGCCAGCAGCTTGGCCGGACAGGGCAGCACTGAAGCTTTCTTT; cdr3_aa: CASSLAGQGSTEAFF
clone_size: -; j_call: TRBJ2-7; v_call: TRBV20-1; d_call: -; cdr3_nt: TGCAGTGCTAGAGTAAGACCACCCTCCTACGAGCAGTACTTC; cdr3_aa: CSARVRPPSYEQYF
clone_size: -; j_call: TRBJ1-2; v_call: TRBV28; d_call: -; cdr3_nt: TGTGCCAGCACCGATAAGCCGGGACCAACGGCCGGCTACACCTTC; cdr3_aa: CASTDKPGPTAGYTF
clone_size: -; j_call: TRBJ1-3; v_call: TRBV20-1; d_call: -; cdr3_nt: TGCAGTGCGCTACTCATGAACGCGGGAAACACCATATATTTT; cdr3_aa: CSALLMNAGNTIYF
clone_size: -; j_call: TRBJ2-7; v_call: TRBV27; d_call: -; cdr3_nt: TGTGCCAGCAGTCGACTAGGCCCGGGGGAGCAGTACTTC; cdr3_aa: CASSRLGPGEQYF
clone_size: once; j_call: TRBJ2-2; v_call: TRBV3-1; d_call: -; cdr3_nt: TGTGCCAGCAGCCAATTTAACACCGGGGAGCTGTTTTTT; cdr3_aa: CASSQFNTGELFF
clone_size: -; j_call: TRBJ1-2; v_call: TRBV20-1; d_call: TRBD1; cdr3_nt: TGCAGTGCCTCATATATGGACAGGGGGCTGCGTGGCTACACCTTC; cdr3_aa: CSASYMDRGLRGYTF
clone_size: -; j_call: TRBJ1-1; v_call: TRBV11-1; d_call: -; cdr3_nt: TGTGCCAGCAGCTTGAGGATGTCGGACACTGAAGCTTTCTTT; cdr3_aa: CASSLRMSDTEAFF
clone_size: -; j_call: TRBJ2-5; v_call: TRBV20-1; d_call: -; cdr3_nt: TGCAGTGCTAAGATTGGGCTAGGGCGGGAGACCCAGTACTTC; cdr3_aa: CSAKIGLGRETQYF
clone_size: -; j_call: TRBJ2-2; v_call: TRBV3-1; d_call: -; cdr3_nt: TGTGCCAGCAGCCAAGGCAACACCGGGGAGCTGTTTTTT; cdr3_aa: CASSQGNTGELFF
clone_size: -; j_call: TRBJ1-1; v_call: TRBV7-2; d_call: -; cdr3_nt: TGTGCCAGCAGCCCTCGTCAGGATGGGGAAGCTTTCTTT; cdr3_aa: CASSPRQDGEAFF
clone_size: -; j_call: TRBJ2-3; v_call: TRBV7-8; d_call: -; cdr3_nt: TGTGCCAGCAGCTCCCAGTGGGGGTTCGCAGATACGCAGTATTTT; cdr3_aa: CASSSQWGFADTQYF
clone_size: -; j_call: TRBJ2-2; v_call: TRBV30; d_call: -; cdr3_nt: TGTGCCTGGAGCCCGCCCGGAGGGGGGGACACCGGGGAGCTGTTTTTT; cdr3_aa: CAWSPPGGGDTGELFF
clone_size: -; j_call: TRBJ1-2; v_call: TRBV12-3/TRBV12-4; d_call: -; cdr3_nt: TGTGCCAGCAGACCGGCGGGGAAGGCGAGTGGCTACACCTTC; cdr3_aa: CASRPAGKASGYTF
clone_size: -; j_call: TRBJ2-5; v_call: TRBV18; d_call: TRBD1; cdr3_nt: TGTGCCAGCTCAGACAGGGGAGAGACCCAGTACTTC; cdr3_aa: CASSDRGETQYF
clone_size: -; j_call: TRBJ2-3; v_call: TRBV12-3/TRBV12-4; d_call: -; cdr3_nt: TGTGCCAGCAGTGAACAGGGATCTACGCAGTATTTT; cdr3_aa: CASSEQGSTQYF
clone_size: -; j_call: TRBJ2-2; v_call: TRBV5-1; d_call: -; cdr3_nt: TGCGCCACCCGATGGGGGGCCGACACCGGGGAGCTGTTTTTT; cdr3_aa: CATRWGADTGELFF
clone_size: -; j_call: TRBJ1-5; v_call: TRBV3-1; d_call: -; cdr3_nt: TGTGCCAGCAGCCGGGGGAATAGCAATCAGCCCCAGCATTTT; cdr3_aa: CASSRGNSNQPQHF
clone_size: -; j_call: TRBJ1-1; v_call: TRBV7-9; d_call: -; cdr3_nt: TGTGCCAGCAGCTTCGGGGCCGTGAACACTGAAGCTTTCTTT; cdr3_aa: CASSFGAVNTEAFF
clone_size: -; j_call: TRBJ2-7; v_call: TRBV25-1; d_call: TRBD2; cdr3_nt: TGTGCCAGCAGTAGGACTAGCGTCTACGAGCAGTACTTC; cdr3_aa: CASSRTSVYEQYF
clone_size: -; j_call: TRBJ1-1; v_call: TRBV14; d_call: -; cdr3_nt: TGTGCCAGCAGCCAAGATATGGGAATTGAAGCTTTCTTT; cdr3_aa: CASSQDMGIEAFF
clone_size: once; j_call: TRBJ1-5; v_call: TRBV2; d_call: -; cdr3_nt: TGTGCCAGCAGTGAAAGGGCGAGGGATCAGCCCCAGCATTTT; cdr3_aa: CASSERARDQPQHF
clone_size: -; j_call: TRBJ2-4; v_call: TRBV20-1; d_call: -; cdr3_nt: TGCAGTGCTACGGCGGGTGCCTCCAAAAACATTCAGTACTTC; cdr3_aa: CSATAGASKNIQYF
clone_size: -; j_call: TRBJ2-5; v_call: TRBV6-5; d_call: -; cdr3_nt: TGTGCCAGCAGTTACTCGGGGTATTCGGAGACCCAGTACTTC; cdr3_aa: CASSYSGYSETQYF
clone_size: once; j_call: TRBJ2-7; v_call: TRBV7-2; d_call: -; cdr3_nt: TGTGCCAGCAGCCTAGACAGCGGTCACGACGAGCAGTACTTC; cdr3_aa: CASSLDSGHDEQYF
clone_size: -; j_call: TRBJ1-1; v_call: TRBV4-3; d_call: -; cdr3_nt: TGCGCCAGCAGCATTGTGGCGGATAACACTGAAGCTTTCTTT; cdr3_aa: CASSIVADNTEAFF
clone_size: few; j_call: TRBJ1-1; v_call: TRBV5-1; d_call: -; cdr3_nt: TGCGCCAGCAGCTTGCTGGACCCGAACACTGAAGCTTTCTTT; cdr3_aa: CASSLLDPNTEAFF
clone_size: once; j_call: TRBJ2-1; v_call: TRBV7-8; d_call: -; cdr3_nt: TGTGCCAGCAGCGCGTACCCAGGGGTGGGTATCAATGAGCAGTTCTTC; cdr3_aa: CASSAYPGVGINEQFF
clone_size: -; j_call: TRBJ2-5; v_call: TRBV29-1; d_call: -; cdr3_nt: TGCAGCGTCGCCTCCAGGGGAGGGGAGACCCAGTACTTC; cdr3_aa: CSVASRGGETQYF
clone_size: -; j_call: TRBJ2-2; v_call: TRBV2; d_call: -; cdr3_nt: TGTGCCAGCGTCTTGACGAACACCGGGGAGCTGTTTTTT; cdr3_aa: CASVLTNTGELFF
clone_size: -; j_call: TRBJ1-4; v_call: TRBV12-3/TRBV12-4; d_call: -; cdr3_nt: TGTGCCAGCAGTTTAGTGAATCAGGGGAGTGAAAAACTGTTTTTT; cdr3_aa: CASSLVNQGSEKLFF
clone_size: -; j_call: TRBJ2-5; v_call: TRBV4-2; d_call: -; cdr3_nt: TGTGCCAGCAGCCAAGATACAGAAAGGGCTCAGTACTTC; cdr3_aa: CASSQDTERAQYF
clone_size: -; j_call: TRBJ1-1; v_call: TRBV3-1; d_call: -; cdr3_nt: TGTGCCAGCAGCATCTCCCAGGAGAACACTGAAGCTTTCTTT; cdr3_aa: CASSISQENTEAFF
clone_size: -; j_call: TRBJ1-2; v_call: TRBV4-2; d_call: -; cdr3_nt: TGTGCCAGCAGCCAAGCGGCAGACAGCAACTATGGCTACACCTTC; cdr3_aa: CASSQAADSNYGYTF
clone_size: -; j_call: TRBJ2-7; v_call: TRBV3-1; d_call: -; cdr3_nt: TGTGCCAGCAGCCAAACCTCGACCAATGTCTACGAGCAGTACTTC; cdr3_aa: CASSQTSTNVYEQYF
clone_size: -; j_call: TRBJ2-7; v_call: TRBV27; d_call: -; cdr3_nt: TGTGCCAGCAGCTCTAAGACGGAGCCCCCCTACGAGCAGTACTTC; cdr3_aa: CASSSKTEPPYEQYF
clone_size: -; j_call: TRBJ1-2; v_call: TRBV28; d_call: -; cdr3_nt: TGTGCCAGCAGTTCACACAGGGCCTATGGCTACACCTTC; cdr3_aa: CASSSHRAYGYTF
clone_size: -; j_call: TRBJ1-4; v_call: TRBV29-1; d_call: -; cdr3_nt: TGCAGCGTTGAACTAGGGGCGGATGAAAAACTGTTTTTT; cdr3_aa: CSVELGADEKLFF
clone_size: -; j_call: TRBJ2-7; v_call: TRBV29-1; d_call: -; cdr3_nt: TGCAGCGTTGCGGGGGAAGTGAACTACGAGCAGTACTTC; cdr3_aa: CSVAGEVNYEQYF
clone_size: -; j_call: TRBJ2-7; v_call: TRBV2; d_call: TRBD2; cdr3_nt: TGTGCCAGCCTTCCGGGCGGGAGGGATCACGAGCAGTACTTC; cdr3_aa: CASLPGGRDHEQYF
clone_size: once; j_call: TRBJ2-7; v_call: TRBV18; d_call: -; cdr3_nt: TGTGCCAGCTCACCTGGAACGGGAGTGACCTACGAGCAGTACTTC; cdr3_aa: CASSPGTGVTYEQYF
clone_size: -; j_call: TRBJ1-2; v_call: TRBV27; d_call: -; cdr3_nt: TGTGCCAGCAGTTTAGGTCCGGACCGGGTCTATGGCTACACCTTC; cdr3_aa: CASSLGPDRVYGYTF
clone_size: once; j_call: TRBJ1-1; v_call: TRBV7-9; d_call: -; cdr3_nt: TGTGCCAGCAGCTTACCCCCGCTCGCTGAAGCTTTCTTT; cdr3_aa: CASSLPPLAEAFF
clone_size: -; j_call: TRBJ2-1; v_call: TRBV20-1; d_call: TRBD2; cdr3_nt: TGCAGTGCTCCCATTAGCGGGAGGCCAGAGGAGCAGTTCTTC; cdr3_aa: CSAPISGRPEEQFF
clone_size: -; j_call: TRBJ2-1; v_call: TRBV15; d_call: -; cdr3_nt: TGTGCCACCAGCACTTACAATGAGCAGTTCTTC; cdr3_aa: CATSTYNEQFF
clone_size: -; j_call: TRBJ2-3; v_call: TRBV14; d_call: -; cdr3_nt: TGTGCCAGCAGCCGTCAGTTTCCGCCAACAGATACGCAGTATTTT; cdr3_aa: CASSRQFPPTDTQYF